A selection of T cell receptor beta chains follows, all from one sample in a study of T cell changes during pregnancy in multiple sclerosis. TCRdb's table, derived via immunoSEQ multiplex PCR, lists solely in-frame clones and lacks some. The table shows approximately 66,000 clones, with 85% to 95% occurring only once. The sample in question was peripheral blood, obtained in the third trimester of pregnancy. The receptors here all came from a female donor in good health, enrolled as a control in a pregnancy study. Both conserved end residues are part of each CDR3. D genes are given only for firm matches. Only some rows state a clone size, as once, few, many or a class for expanded clones.

v_call,j_call,d_call,clone_size,cdr3_nt,cdr3_aa
TRBV5-1,TRBJ2-3,-,-,TGCGCCAGCAGCAAGGCGGTGGACACAGATACGCAGTATTTT,CASSKAVDTDTQYF
TRBV5-1,TRBJ1-1,TRBD1,-,TGCGCCAGCAGTACCGGGACAGGGGGGAACACTGAAGCTTTCTTT,CASSTGTGGNTEAFF
TRBV15,TRBJ1-2,-,-,TGTGCCACCAGCTACAGGGACCACTATGGCTACACCTTC,CATSYRDHYGYTF
TRBV11-2,TRBJ2-7,TRBD1,once,TGTGCCAGCAGCACTCGACAGGGGCAAGAGCAGTACTTC,CASSTRQGQEQYF
TRBV28,TRBJ1-4,TRBD1,-,TGTGCCAGCAAGAGACAGGGCTACAATGAAAAACTGTTTTTT,CASKRQGYNEKLFF
TRBV27,TRBJ2-7,TRBD1,-,TGTGCCAGCAGTCAGGGACAGAGCTCCTACGAGCAGTACTTC,CASSQGQSSYEQYF
TRBV5-6,TRBJ2-1,-,-,TGTGCCAGCAGCTTCTATAACAATGAGCAGTTCTTC,CASSFYNNEQFF
TRBV28,TRBJ1-5,-,-,TGTGCCAGCAGACCCCAAATGGGGAAGAGGAAAGGGGGCAATCAGCCCCAGCATTTT,CASRPQMGKRKGGNQPQHF
TRBV7-3,TRBJ2-6,-,-,TGTGCCAGCCGCGGCGGCGGAGCTGGGGCCAACGTCCTGACTTTC,CASRGGGAGANVLTF
TRBV5-1,TRBJ2-1,-,-,TGCGCCAGCAGCCCCCAGGGCCCTGGCAATGAGCAGTTCTTC,CASSPQGPGNEQFF
TRBV7-9,TRBJ2-7,-,-,TGTGCCAGCAGCTTAGCGGCCCCTAGTTTCGAGCAGTACTTC,CASSLAAPSFEQYF
TRBV18,TRBJ2-1,-,-,TGTGCCAGCTCACCGAGTCAAACTGAGCAGTTCTTC,CASSPSQTEQFF
TRBV6-4,TRBJ1-2,TRBD1,-,TGTGCCAGCACCCCGGGACAGGGAAACTATGGCTACACCTTC,CASTPGQGNYGYTF
TRBV6-1,TRBJ2-2,-,once,TGTGCCAGCAGTGGGGGGCCCATCATGGTGAACACCGGGGAGCTGTTTTTT,CASSGGPIMVNTGELFF
TRBV4-2,TRBJ2-7,-,-,TGTGCCAGCAGCCAAGGGAACATCCGGAGCTCCTACGAGCAGTACTTC,CASSQGNIRSSYEQYF
TRBV20-1,TRBJ2-7,-,once,TGCAGTGCTCTATCCTACGAGCAGTACTTC,CSALSYEQYF